This is a list of T cell receptor beta chains from one sample in a study of cytomegalovirus exposure and HLA in healthy donors. Sequenced by immunoSEQ multiplex PCR; TCRdb stores in-frame clones only, minus some. This table has roughly 90,000 clones, approximately 81% appearing once. Sequenced material: PBMCs. Source of these receptors: a man aged 18 to 29 in good health and CMV-seropositive. Each CDR3 is given with its conserved first and last residue. Each record gives: J gene, clone size, V gene, D gene, CDR3 protein, CDR3 DNA. A D gene is named only where the DNA matches it firmly. The size entry is marked missing in some rows and otherwise reads once, few, many or a size class.

J gene: TRBJ2-4; clone size: NA; V gene: TRBV11-2; D gene: TRBD2; CDR3 protein: CASTPKGGGSLENIQYF; CDR3 DNA: TGTGCCAGCACCCCTAAGGGCGGGGGGAGCCTCGAAAACATTCAGTACTTC
J gene: TRBJ1-2; clone size: NA; V gene: TRBV6-5; D gene: TRBD1; CDR3 protein: CASSSPTGNGYTF; CDR3 DNA: TGTGCCAGCAGTTCCCCGACAGGGAATGGCTACACCTTC
J gene: TRBJ2-1; clone size: NA; V gene: TRBV2; D gene: TRBD2; CDR3 protein: CALMSPSGRVENSYNEQFF; CDR3 DNA: TGTGCCTTAATGAGTCCCAGCGGGAGGGTAGAAAACTCCTACAATGAGCAGTTCTTC
J gene: TRBJ2-1; clone size: NA; V gene: TRBV10-3; D gene: TRBD1; CDR3 protein: CAIREGAIVNEQFF; CDR3 DNA: TGTGCCATCAGAGAGGGGGCGATCGTAAATGAGCAGTTCTTC
J gene: TRBJ1-2; clone size: once; V gene: TRBV4-2; D gene: NA; CDR3 protein: CASSPGQLSYGYTF; CDR3 DNA: TGTGCCAGCAGCCCCGGACAGCTTAGCTATGGCTACACCTTC
J gene: TRBJ2-1; clone size: once; V gene: TRBV5-1; D gene: TRBD2; CDR3 protein: CASSLGGLAEGLGQFF; CDR3 DNA: TGCGCCAGCAGCTTGGGAGGACTAGCGGAAGGACTAGGGCAGTTCTTC
J gene: TRBJ1-1; clone size: NA; V gene: TRBV27; D gene: NA; CDR3 protein: CASRVGGSNTEAFF; CDR3 DNA: TGTGCCAGCAGGGTAGGAGGGTCCAACACTGAAGCTTTCTTT
J gene: TRBJ1-2; clone size: few; V gene: TRBV30; D gene: NA; CDR3 protein: CAWRKQGIGYTF; CDR3 DNA: TGTGCCTGGAGGAAACAGGGCATTGGCTACACCTTC
J gene: TRBJ2-2; clone size: NA; V gene: TRBV7-2; D gene: NA; CDR3 protein: CASSITGWNTGELFF; CDR3 DNA: TGTGCCAGCAGCATCACAGGGTGGAACACCGGGGAGCTGTTTTTT
J gene: TRBJ1-5; clone size: NA; V gene: TRBV5-6; D gene: NA; CDR3 protein: CASSLTGSNQPQHF; CDR3 DNA: TGTGCCAGCAGCTTGACAGGGAGCAATCAGCCCCAGCATTTT
J gene: TRBJ2-1; clone size: NA; V gene: TRBV9; D gene: TRBD2; CDR3 protein: CASSVGSSGRGQFF; CDR3 DNA: TGTGCCAGCAGCGTAGGGAGTAGCGGGAGGGGGCAGTTCTTC
J gene: TRBJ2-1; clone size: NA; V gene: TRBV30; D gene: TRBD2; CDR3 protein: CAWSVGLAAPSSYNEQFF; CDR3 DNA: TGTGCCTGGAGTGTGGGACTAGCGGCACCAAGCTCCTACAATGAGCAGTTCTTC
J gene: TRBJ2-1; clone size: NA; V gene: TRBV29-1; D gene: NA; CDR3 protein: CSVEDSGPFF; CDR3 DNA: TGCAGCGTGGAAGACTCAGGGCCGTTCTTC
J gene: TRBJ2-3; clone size: NA; V gene: TRBV7-3; D gene: NA; CDR3 protein: CASSVQGLRTDTQYF; CDR3 DNA: TGTGCCAGCAGCGTGCAGGGGCTACGCACAGATACGCAGTATTTT
J gene: TRBJ2-7; clone size: NA; V gene: TRBV28; D gene: NA; CDR3 protein: CASRQGPYEQYF; CDR3 DNA: TGTGCCAGCAGACAGGGCCCCTACGAGCAGTACTTC
J gene: TRBJ2-3; clone size: NA; V gene: TRBV30; D gene: TRBD1; CDR3 protein: CAWRTGVSTDTQYF; CDR3 DNA: TGTGCCTGGAGGACAGGGGTTAGCACAGATACGCAGTATTTT
J gene: TRBJ2-1; clone size: NA; V gene: TRBV9; D gene: NA; CDR3 protein: CASSPTGSSYNEQFF; CDR3 DNA: TGTGCCAGCAGCCCAACCGGGAGCTCCTACAATGAGCAGTTCTTC
J gene: TRBJ2-1; clone size: NA; V gene: TRBV13; D gene: TRBD2; CDR3 protein: CASSFRLAGENNEQFF; CDR3 DNA: TGTGCCAGCAGCTTTCGACTAGCGGGGGAAAACAATGAGCAGTTCTTC
J gene: TRBJ2-7; clone size: NA; V gene: TRBV6-6; D gene: NA; CDR3 protein: CASSYKEALTYEQYF; CDR3 DNA: TGTGCCAGCAGTTACAAGGAGGCCCTTACCTACGAGCAGTACTTC
J gene: TRBJ1-4; clone size: NA; V gene: TRBV6-5; D gene: NA; CDR3 protein: CASSYLGQLSPQLFF; CDR3 DNA: TGTGCCAGCAGTTACCTAGGACAGCTGTCACCCCAACTGTTTTTT